Shown below are 18 T cell receptor beta chains from a single sample sequenced in a study of cytomegalovirus exposure and HLA in healthy donors. The primer mix had 60 Vbeta and 13 Jbeta primers. Profiled with immunoSEQ multiplex PCR; TCRdb holds only in-frame clones, not every one. The sample shows 110,000 or so clones, about 81% of them seen only once. Sequencing input: PBMCs. The source is a middle-aged woman in good health and CMV-seropositive.

This clone has more than one count but fewer than ten. J is TRBJ1-1 and V is TRBV10-3, with D perhaps matching TRBD1 (5 bases). Germline V gene data show CDR1 as ENHRY and CDR2 as SYGVKD. V was pared by 7 bases and J by 0 bases, with 9 bases between. The CDR3 is 13 residues long. The CDR3 region is CAITNRLNTEAFF. The CDR3 DNA reads as TGTGCCATCACCAACAGGCTGAACACTGAAGCTTTCTTT.

The rearrangement links TRBV7-3 to TRBJ2-5, with D perhaps matching TRBD1 (6 bases). V lost 1 base and J 5 bases, leaving 8 bases between the germline ends. There are 13 residues in the CDR3. CDR1 and CDR2 (germline): SGHTA, FQGTGA. This CDR3 is CASSLSQGETQYF. The CDR3, as DNA: TGTGCCAGCAGCTTAAGTCAGGGGGAGACCCAGTACTTC. Variable domain in full (rest from reference TRBV7-3 and TRBJ2-5): GAGVSQTPSNKVTEKGKYVELRCDPISGHTALYWYRQSLGQGPEFLIYFQGTGAADDSGLPNDRFFAVRPEGSVSTLKIQRTERGDSAVYLCASSLSQGETQYFGPGTRLLVL.

V usage is TRBV7-9 and J usage is TRBJ2-5, with 11 bases lining up with TRBD2. The CDR3 sequence is 15 residues long. Germline V lookup: CDR1 SEHNR, CDR2 FQNEAQ (reference sequence). The junction had 4 bases not matched to a gene; V was cut back by 5 bases and J by 2 bases. CDR3 sequence: CASSPSGRPQETQYF. The CDR3 DNA sequence: TGTGCCAGCAGCCCTAGCGGGAGGCCACAAGAGACCCAGTACTTC.

CDR3 loop: CASSRSGLAGLGQFF. DNA of the CDR3: TGTGCCAGCAGTCGTTCCGGACTAGCGGGCTTAGGGCAGTTCTTC. V gene TRBV6-5 combines with J gene TRBJ2-1; 11 bases agree with TRBD2. CDR3 length equals 15 residues. The V gene end was trimmed by 5 bases and the J gene end by 12 bases; junction bases not matched to a gene: 12. Looked up from germline, CDR1 is MNHEY and CDR2 is SVGAGI.

The chain joins TRBV28 to TRBJ2-7; 12 bases align to TRBD2. Germline-derived CDR1 and CDR2 are MDHEN and SYDVKM. The CDR3 loop spans 15 amino acids. V lost 4 bases, J lost 4 bases, and 5 bases stayed unmatched. DNA of the CDR3: TGTGCCAGCAGTTCCGCCGGGACTAGCGGGTACGAGCAGTACTTC. This gives the protein CASSSAGTSGYEQYF.

This clone came up a few times. The rearrangement joins TRBV19 to TRBJ2-1; tentatively, D is TRBD2 (6 bases). V shed 10 bases and J shed 8 bases, with 15 bases lying between them. This CDR3 has 12 amino acids. Germline loops: CDR1 LNHDA, CDR2 SQIVND (reference sequence). The CDR3 is CATRGTRDEQFF. The CDR3 bases are TGTGCCACCCGCGGGACTCGGGATGAGCAGTTCTTC.

This clone has a single count. The chain uses TRBV5-1 and TRBJ2-5; possible D gene TRBD1, 5 bases. Trimming removed 0 bases at V and 4 bases at J, with 7 bases between. This CDR3 region has 13 residues. Per the germline V gene, CDR1 is SGHRS and CDR2 is YFSETQ. CDR3 in amino acids: CASSLGQRETQYF. DNA of the CDR3: TGCGCCAGCAGCTTGGGACAGAGAGAGACCCAGTACTTC.

The chain is built from TRBV27 and TRBJ2-3; 8 bases fit TRBD2. Germline CDR1 MNHEY, CDR2 SMNVEV (reference sequence). The CDR3 runs 15 residues. V shed 5 bases, J shed 6 bases, and the junction held 10 bases outside the gene matches. The CDR3 is CASSGSTSGGDTQYF. Here the CDR3 DNA reads TGTGCCAGCAGTGGAAGTACTAGCGGTGGGGATACGCAGTATTTT.

This clone was counted a few times. This chain links TRBV5-1 with TRBJ1-6; TRBD1 matches at 8 bases. The CDR3 length is 15 residues. Germline trimming cut 0 bases from V and 4 bases from J; bases unmatched to any gene: 0. Germline CDR1 reads SGHRS; CDR2 reads YFSETQ. The CDR3 region is CASSLGQGYNSPLHF. For the CDR3, the DNA is TGCGCCAGCAGCTTGGGACAGGGGTATAATTCACCCCTCCACTTT.

The rearrangement joins TRBV6-4 to TRBJ1-1; D perhaps matches TRBD1 (6 bases). Germline V gives CDR1 MRHNA, CDR2 SNTAGT. V lost 4 bases to trimming and J lost 1 base, with 7 bases between them. CDR3 length: 13 residues. This CDR3 reads CASSVGGNTEAFF. Written as DNA, the CDR3 is TGTGCCAGCAGTGTAGGGGGGAACACTGAAGCTTTCTTT.

About this clone itself: Within the sample, other DNA sequences also encode this same CDR3. V usage is TRBV9 and J usage is TRBJ2-7, with D possibly matching TRBD2 (6 bases). Germline-derived CDR1 and CDR2 are SGDLS and YYNGEE. The CDR3 sequence is 14 residues long. The germline V and J ends were trimmed by 0 bases and 3 bases, with 10 bases remaining between them. The CDR3 here is CASSVVPGVYEQYF. The CDR3 DNA sequence: TGTGCCAGCAGCGTAGTTCCGGGGGTCTACGAGCAGTACTTC.

The V and J genes are TRBV6-5 and TRBJ2-7; a possible D gene is TRBD1 (6 bases). Germline assignment: CDR1 MNHEY and CDR2 SVGAGI. The CDR3 consists of 14 residues. The V end lost 5 bases, the J end lost 4 bases, and 15 bases lay between the germline ends. The CDR3 DNA follows: TGTGCCAGCAGTACACCAGAGGACAGTTACGAGCAGTACTTC. Its translation is CASSTPEDSYEQYF.

This clone was detected only a few times. V is TRBV5-6 and J is TRBJ1-2, with D unresolved. This CDR3 has 15 residues. V lost 1 base and J 3 bases, leaving 13 bases between the germline ends. The germline V gene encodes CDR1 SGHDT and CDR2 YYEEEE. The CDR3 loop reads CASSLLEVLDYGYTF. CDR3 DNA sequence: TGTGCCAGCAGCTTGTTGGAGGTCTTAGACTATGGCTACACCTTC. Using reference TRBV5-6 and TRBJ1-2 for the parts outside the CDR3, the full variable domain is DAGVTQSPTHLIKTRGQQVTLRCSPKSGHDTVSWYQQALGQGPQFIFQYYEEEERQRGNFPDRFSGHQFPNYSSELNVNALLLGDSALYLCASSLLEVLDYGYTFGSGTRLTVV.

V usage is TRBV7-2 and J usage is TRBJ1-3, with a weak D call TRBD1 (5 bases). This CDR3 region has 15 residues. With 7 bases removed from V and 1 base from J, the gap between germline ends came to 14 bases. The germline V gene encodes CDR1 SGHTA and CDR2 FQGNSA. CDR3 in amino acids: CASTPHGGSGNTIYF. For the CDR3, the DNA is TGTGCCAGCACCCCCCATGGGGGGTCTGGAAACACCATATATTTT.

The V call is TRBV30, the J call TRBJ2-7, with a tentative D call TRBD1 (8 bases). The germline gives CDR1 GTSNPN, CDR2 SVGIG (reference sequence). CDR3 length: 14 residues. Trimming removed 5 bases at V and 3 bases at J, with 17 bases between. The CDR3 loop reads CAWGTGGGGYEQYF. For the CDR3, the DNA is TGTGCCTGGGGGACAGGAGGGGGGGGCTACGAGCAGTACTTC.

This chain links TRBV10-2 with TRBJ2-3; unclear D gene. Trimming took off 3 bases at V and 4 bases at J, with 14 bases between the two ends. Germline CDR1 reads WSHSY; CDR2 reads SAAADI. The CDR3 totals 15 residues. The chain's CDR3 is CASSDPTLTADTQYF. As DNA, the CDR3 is TGCGCCAGCAGTGATCCCACGCTAACGGCAGATACGCAGTATTTT.

The chain couples TRBV6-1 to TRBJ2-4, with D possibly TRBD1 on 5 matching bases. This CDR3 has 17 residues. Trimming shortened V by 2 bases and J by 3 bases, and 17 bases separated the two germline ends. The germline gives CDR1 MNHNS, CDR2 SASEGT. The CDR3 coding sequence is TGTGCCAGCAGTGAATACGGGTCAGGGCTGGACAAAAACATTCAGTACTTC. This codes for CASSEYGSGLDKNIQYF.

This clone was seen a few times. The chain is built from TRBV5-4 and TRBJ1-2, with 12 bases that match TRBD1. CDR1 is SGHNT, CDR2 YYREEE, per germline (reference sequence). J lost 6 bases, V lost 4 bases, and 16 bases had no gene match. This CDR3 is built from 18 residues. Here the CDR3 DNA reads TGTGCCAGCAGCCCCAATCCGGGACAGGGGGCCTTAGGGGATGGCTACACCTTC. This gives the protein CASSPNPGQGALGDGYTF.